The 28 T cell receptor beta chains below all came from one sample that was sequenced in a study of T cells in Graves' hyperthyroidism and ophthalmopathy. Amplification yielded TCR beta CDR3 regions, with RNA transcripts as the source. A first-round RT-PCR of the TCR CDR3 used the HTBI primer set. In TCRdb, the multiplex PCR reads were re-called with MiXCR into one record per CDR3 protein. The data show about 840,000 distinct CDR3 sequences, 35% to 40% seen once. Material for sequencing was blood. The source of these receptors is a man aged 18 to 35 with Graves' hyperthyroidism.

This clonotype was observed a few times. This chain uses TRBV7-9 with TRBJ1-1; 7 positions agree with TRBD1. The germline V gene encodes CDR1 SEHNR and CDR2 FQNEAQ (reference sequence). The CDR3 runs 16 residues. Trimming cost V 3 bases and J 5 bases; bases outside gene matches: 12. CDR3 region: CASSLISTGARTEAFF. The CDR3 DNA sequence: TGTGCCAGCAGCTTGATCTCTACAGGGGCGAGGACTGAAGCTTTCTTT. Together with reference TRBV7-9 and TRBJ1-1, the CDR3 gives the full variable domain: DTGVSQNPRHKITKRGQNVTFRCDPISEHNRLYWYRQTLGQGPEFLTYFQNEAQLEKSRLLSDRFSAERPKGSFSTLEIQRTEQGDSAMYLCASSLISTGARTEAFFGQGTRLTVV.

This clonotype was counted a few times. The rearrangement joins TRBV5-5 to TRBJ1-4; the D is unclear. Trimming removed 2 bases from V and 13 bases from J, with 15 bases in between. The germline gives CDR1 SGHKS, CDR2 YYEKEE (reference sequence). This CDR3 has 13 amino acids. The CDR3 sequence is CASSFDMGTGLFF. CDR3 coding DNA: TGTGCCAGCAGCTTTGATATGGGAACGGGACTGTTTTTT.

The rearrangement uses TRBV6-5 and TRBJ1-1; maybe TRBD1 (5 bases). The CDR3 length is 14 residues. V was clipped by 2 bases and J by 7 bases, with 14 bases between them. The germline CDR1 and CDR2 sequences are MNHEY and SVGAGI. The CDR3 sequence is CASSYQVGGNEAFF. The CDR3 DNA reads TGTGCCAGCAGTTACCAAGTGGGGGGTAATGAAGCTTTCTTT.

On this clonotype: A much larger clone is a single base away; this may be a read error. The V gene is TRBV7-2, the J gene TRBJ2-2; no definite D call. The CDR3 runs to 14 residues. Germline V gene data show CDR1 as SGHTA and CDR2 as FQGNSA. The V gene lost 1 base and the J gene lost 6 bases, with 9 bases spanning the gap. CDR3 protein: CASSLVLSPGELFF. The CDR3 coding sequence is TGTGCCAGCAGCTTAGTACTCTCCCCCGGGGAGCTGTTTTTT.

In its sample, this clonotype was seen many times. CDR3 sequence: CSVTGHSSYEQYF. CDR3 coding DNA: TGCAGCGTGACAGGCCATAGCTCCTACGAGCAGTACTTC. This chain connects TRBV29-1 to TRBJ2-7; D perhaps matches TRBD1 (6 bases). The CDR3 consists of 13 residues. Germline assignment: CDR1 SQVTM and CDR2 ANQGSEA. Trimming removed 6 bases at V and 0 bases at J, with 12 bases between.

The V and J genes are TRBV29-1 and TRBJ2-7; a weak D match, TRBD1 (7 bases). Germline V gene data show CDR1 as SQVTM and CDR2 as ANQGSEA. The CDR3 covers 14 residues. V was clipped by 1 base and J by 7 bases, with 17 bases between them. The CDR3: CSVEGRGDYNEQYF. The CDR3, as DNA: TGCAGCGTTGAAGGCAGGGGGGATTACAATGAGCAGTACTTC.

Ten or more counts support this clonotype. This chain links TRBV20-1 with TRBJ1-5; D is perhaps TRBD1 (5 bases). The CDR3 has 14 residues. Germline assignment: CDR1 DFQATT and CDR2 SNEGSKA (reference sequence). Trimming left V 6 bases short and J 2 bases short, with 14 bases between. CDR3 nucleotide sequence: TGCAGTGCCTCTGCCGCGACAGGCAATCAGCCCCAGCATTTT. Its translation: CSASAATGNQPQHF.

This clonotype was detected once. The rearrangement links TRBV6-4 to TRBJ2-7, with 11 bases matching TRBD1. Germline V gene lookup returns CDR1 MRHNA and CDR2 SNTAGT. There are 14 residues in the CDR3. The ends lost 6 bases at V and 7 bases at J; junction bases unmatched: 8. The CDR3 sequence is CASRTGQGAREQYF. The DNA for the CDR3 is TGTGCCAGCAGGACAGGACAGGGGGCGCGGGAGCAGTACTTC.

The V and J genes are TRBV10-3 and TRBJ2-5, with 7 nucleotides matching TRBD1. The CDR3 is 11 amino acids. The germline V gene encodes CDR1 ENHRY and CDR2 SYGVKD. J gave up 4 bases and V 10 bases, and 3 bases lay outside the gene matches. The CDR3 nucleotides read TGTGCCACCGGGACAGCAGAGACCCAGTACTTC. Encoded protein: CATGTAETQYF.

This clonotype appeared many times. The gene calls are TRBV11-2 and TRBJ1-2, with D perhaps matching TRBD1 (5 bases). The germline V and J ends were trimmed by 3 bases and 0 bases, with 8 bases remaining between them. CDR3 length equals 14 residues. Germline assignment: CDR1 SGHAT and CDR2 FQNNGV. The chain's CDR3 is CASSFETANYGYTF. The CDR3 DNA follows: TGTGCCAGCAGCTTCGAGACAGCTAACTATGGCTACACCTTC.

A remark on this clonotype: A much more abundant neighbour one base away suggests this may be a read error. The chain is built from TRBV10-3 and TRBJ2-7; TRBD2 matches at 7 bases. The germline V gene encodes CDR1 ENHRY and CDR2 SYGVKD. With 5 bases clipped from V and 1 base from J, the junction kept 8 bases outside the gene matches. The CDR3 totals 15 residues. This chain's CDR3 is CAISRGLVLSYEQYF. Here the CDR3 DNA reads TGTGCCATCAGTCGTGGACTAGTACTATCCTACGAGCAGTACTTC.

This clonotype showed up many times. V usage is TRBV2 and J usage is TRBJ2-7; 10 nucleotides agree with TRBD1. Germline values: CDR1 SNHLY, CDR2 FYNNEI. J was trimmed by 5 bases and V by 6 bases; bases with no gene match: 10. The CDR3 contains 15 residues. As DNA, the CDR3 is TGTGCCAGCAGGGCTCCGGGACAGGGGATTAACGAGCAGTACTTC. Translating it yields CASRAPGQGINEQYF.

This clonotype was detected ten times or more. The chain's CDR3 is CATSVFNGELFF. The CDR3 coding sequence is TGTGCCACCAGTGTGTTCAACGGGGAGCTGTTTTTT. This chain uses TRBV24-1 with TRBJ2-2; D is ambiguous. Trimming stripped 5 bases from V and 7 bases from J, with 7 bases between. This CDR3 contains 12 residues. The germline CDR1 and CDR2 sequences are KGHDR and SFDVKD.

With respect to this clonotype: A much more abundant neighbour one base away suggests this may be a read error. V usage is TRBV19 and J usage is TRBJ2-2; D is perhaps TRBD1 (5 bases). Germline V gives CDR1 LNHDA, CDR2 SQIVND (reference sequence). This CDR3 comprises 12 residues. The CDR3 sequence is CTSRRGNGELFF. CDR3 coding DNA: TGTACCAGTAGAAGGGGAAATGGGGAGCTGTTTTTT.

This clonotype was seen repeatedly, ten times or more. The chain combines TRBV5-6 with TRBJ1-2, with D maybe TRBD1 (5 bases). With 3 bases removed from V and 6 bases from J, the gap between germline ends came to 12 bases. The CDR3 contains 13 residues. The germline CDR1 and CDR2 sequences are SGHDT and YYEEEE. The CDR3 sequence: CASSSIQTDGYTF. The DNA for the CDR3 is TGTGCCAGCAGCTCCATACAGACAGATGGCTACACCTTC.

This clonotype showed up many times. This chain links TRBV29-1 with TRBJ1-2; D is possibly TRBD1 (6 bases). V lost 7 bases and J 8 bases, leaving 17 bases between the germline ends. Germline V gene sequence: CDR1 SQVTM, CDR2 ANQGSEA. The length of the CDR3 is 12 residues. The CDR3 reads CSADQGYRGYTF. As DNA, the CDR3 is TGCAGCGCTGATCAGGGGTACAGGGGCTACACCTTC.

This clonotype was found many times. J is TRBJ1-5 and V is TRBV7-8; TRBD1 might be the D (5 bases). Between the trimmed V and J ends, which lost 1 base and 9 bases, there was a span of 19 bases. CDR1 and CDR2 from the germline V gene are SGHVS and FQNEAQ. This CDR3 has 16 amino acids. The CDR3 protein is CASSLGTDGGARPQHF. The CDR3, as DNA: TGTGCCAGCAGCTTAGGAACTGATGGAGGGGCTCGGCCCCAGCATTTT.

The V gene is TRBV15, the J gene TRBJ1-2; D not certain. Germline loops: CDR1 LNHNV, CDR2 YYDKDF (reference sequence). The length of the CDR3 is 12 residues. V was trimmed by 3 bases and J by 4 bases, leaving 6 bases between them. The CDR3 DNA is TGTGCCACCAGCAGCGCGCGCTATGGCTACACCTTC. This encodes CATSSARYGYTF.

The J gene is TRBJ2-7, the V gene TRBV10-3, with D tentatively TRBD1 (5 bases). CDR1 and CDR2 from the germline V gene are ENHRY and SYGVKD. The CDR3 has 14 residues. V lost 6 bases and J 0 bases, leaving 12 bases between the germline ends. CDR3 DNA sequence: TGTGCCATCAGGATGGACAAGAGCTCCTACGAGCAGTACTTC. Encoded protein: CAIRMDKSSYEQYF.

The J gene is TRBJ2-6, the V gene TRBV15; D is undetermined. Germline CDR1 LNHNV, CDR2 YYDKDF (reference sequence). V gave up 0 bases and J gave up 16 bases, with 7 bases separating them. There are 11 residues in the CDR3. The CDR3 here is CATSRDQGLTF. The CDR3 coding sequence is TGTGCCACCAGCAGAGATCAAGGGCTGACTTTC.

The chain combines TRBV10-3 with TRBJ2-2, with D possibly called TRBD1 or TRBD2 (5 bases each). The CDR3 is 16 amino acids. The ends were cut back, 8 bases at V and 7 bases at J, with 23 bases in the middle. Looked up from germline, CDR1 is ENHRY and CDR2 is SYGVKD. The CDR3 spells CAIEGRYGGNVGELFF. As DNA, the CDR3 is TGTGCCATCGAGGGCCGGTATGGGGGAAACGTCGGGGAGCTGTTTTTT.

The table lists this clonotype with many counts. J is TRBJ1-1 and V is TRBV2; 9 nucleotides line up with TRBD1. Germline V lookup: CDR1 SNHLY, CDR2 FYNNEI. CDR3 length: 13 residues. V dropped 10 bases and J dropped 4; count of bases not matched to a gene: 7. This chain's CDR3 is CAINRDRATEAFF. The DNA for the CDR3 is TGTGCCATCAATCGGGACAGGGCCACTGAAGCTTTCTTT.

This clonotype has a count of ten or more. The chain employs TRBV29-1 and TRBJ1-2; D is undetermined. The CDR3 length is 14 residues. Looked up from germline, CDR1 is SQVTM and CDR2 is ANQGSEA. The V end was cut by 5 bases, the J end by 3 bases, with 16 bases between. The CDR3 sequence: CSVLTTMSDYGYTF. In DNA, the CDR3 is TGCAGCGTTCTTACTACCATGTCTGACTATGGCTACACCTTC.

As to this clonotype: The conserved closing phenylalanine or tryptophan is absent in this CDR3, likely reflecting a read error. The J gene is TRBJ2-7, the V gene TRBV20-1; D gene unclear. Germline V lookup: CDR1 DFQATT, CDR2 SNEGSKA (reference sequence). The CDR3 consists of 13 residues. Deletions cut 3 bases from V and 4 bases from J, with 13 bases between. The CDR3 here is CSARNRNQYEQYL. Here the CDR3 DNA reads TGCAGTGCTAGGAATCGAAACCAATACGAGCAGTACCTC.

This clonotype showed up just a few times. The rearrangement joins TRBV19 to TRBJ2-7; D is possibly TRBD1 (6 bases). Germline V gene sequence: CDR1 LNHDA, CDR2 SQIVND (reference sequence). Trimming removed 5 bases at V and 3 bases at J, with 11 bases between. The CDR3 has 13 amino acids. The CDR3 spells CASSARGGYEQYF. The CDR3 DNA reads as TGTGCCAGTAGTGCCAGAGGGGGCTACGAGCAGTACTTC.

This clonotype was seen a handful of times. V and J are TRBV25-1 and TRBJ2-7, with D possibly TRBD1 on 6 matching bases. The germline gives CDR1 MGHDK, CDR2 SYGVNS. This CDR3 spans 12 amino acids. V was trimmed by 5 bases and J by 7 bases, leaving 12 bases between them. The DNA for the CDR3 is TGTGCCAGCAGTTATGGACAGTCTGAGCAGTACTTC. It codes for CASSYGQSEQYF.

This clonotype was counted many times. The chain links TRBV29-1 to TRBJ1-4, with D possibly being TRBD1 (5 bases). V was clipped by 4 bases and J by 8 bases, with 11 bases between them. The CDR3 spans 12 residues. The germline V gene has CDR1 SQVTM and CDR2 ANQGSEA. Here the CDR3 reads CSVGGVSEKLFF. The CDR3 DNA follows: TGCAGCGTTGGAGGGGTATCCGAAAAACTGTTTTTT.

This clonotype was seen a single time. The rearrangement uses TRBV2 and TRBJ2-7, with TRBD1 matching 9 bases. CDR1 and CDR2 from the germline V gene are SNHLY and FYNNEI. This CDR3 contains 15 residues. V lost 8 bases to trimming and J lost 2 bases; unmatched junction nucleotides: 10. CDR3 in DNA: TGTGCCAGCGGGGGACAGGGTTATCTCCCCTACGAGCAGTACTTC. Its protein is CASGGQGYLPYEQYF.